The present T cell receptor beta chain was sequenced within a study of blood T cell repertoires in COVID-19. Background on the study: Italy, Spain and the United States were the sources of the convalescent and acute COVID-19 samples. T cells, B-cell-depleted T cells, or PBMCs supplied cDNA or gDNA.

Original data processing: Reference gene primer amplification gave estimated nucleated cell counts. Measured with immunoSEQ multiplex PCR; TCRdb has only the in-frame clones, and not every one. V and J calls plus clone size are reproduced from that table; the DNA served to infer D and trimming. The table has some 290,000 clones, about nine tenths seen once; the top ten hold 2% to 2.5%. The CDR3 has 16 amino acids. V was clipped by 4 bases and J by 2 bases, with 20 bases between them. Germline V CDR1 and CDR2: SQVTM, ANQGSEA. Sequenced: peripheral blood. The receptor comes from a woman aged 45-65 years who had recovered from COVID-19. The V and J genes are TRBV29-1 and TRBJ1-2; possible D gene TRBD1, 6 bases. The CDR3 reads CSVGSGNRVRNYGYTF. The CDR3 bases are TGCAGCGTTGGATCAGGCAACAGGGTGAGGAACTATGGCTACACCTTC.